Each of the 18 T cell receptor beta chains below was sequenced from the same sample in a study of cytomegalovirus exposure and HLA in healthy donors (dated by TCRdb to 2015 to 2018). Libraries were made using the immunoSEQ multiplex PCR assay. For the multiplex PCR, a mixture combining 60 forward primers for TCR Vbeta segments and 13 reverse primers for TCR Jbeta segments was used. TCRdb re-hosts the immuneACCESS table, in-frame sequences only. Its copies lack some clones; in the studies checked, an unresolved V gene accounts for under half of them, and the cause for the rest is not known. A total of 170,000 or so clones appear in this sample, just under 85% of them only once. Jointly, the top ten make up 4.8% of the sample. Sequences were obtained from PBMCs. The receptors stem from a girl aged 10 to 17 in good health and CMV-seropositive.

V is TRBV19 and J is TRBJ2-7; 8 bases fit TRBD2. This CDR3 is built from 16 residues. V gave up 5 bases and J gave up 4 bases; unmatched junction bases: 13. Germline lookup yields CDR1 LNHDA and CDR2 SQIVND (reference sequence). CDR3 residues: CASSPSGGVKVYEQYF. The DNA of the CDR3 is TGTGCCAGTAGTCCGTCGGGGGGGGTTAAGGTTTACGAGCAGTACTTC.

This clone has more than one count but fewer than ten. V gene TRBV10-3 combines with J gene TRBJ1-1; the D is unclear. Germline values: CDR1 ENHRY, CDR2 SYGVKD. There are 12 residues in the CDR3. The ends were cut back, 2 bases at V and 3 bases at J, with 4 bases in the middle. The chain's CDR3 is CAISERDTEAFF. Here the CDR3 DNA reads TGTGCCATCAGTGAGCGGGACACTGAAGCTTTCTTT.

This sequence joins TRBV4-1 and TRBJ1-5; TRBD1 might be the D (6 bases). This CDR3 is built from 16 residues. Germline CDR1 is MGHRA and CDR2 is YSYEKL. V lost 1 base and J lost 1, with 11 bases in between. The CDR3: CASSQGAGESNQPQHF. In DNA, the CDR3 is TGCGCCAGCAGCCAAGGAGCAGGGGAAAGCAATCAGCCCCAGCATTTT.

This chain links TRBV19 with TRBJ2-3; maybe TRBD1 (5 bases). V lost 7 bases to trimming and J lost 1 base, with 12 bases between them. CDR1 is LNHDA, CDR2 SQIVND, per germline (reference sequence). The CDR3 runs 14 residues. CDR3 loop: CASIEGRGTDTQYF. DNA for the CDR3: TGTGCCAGTATAGAAGGCAGGGGCACAGATACGCAGTATTTT.

The rearrangement links TRBV5-1 to TRBJ1-2, with D unresolved. The CDR3 is made up of 14 amino acids. Trimming cost V 0 bases and J 1 base, with 7 bases left between them. CDR1 is SGHRS, CDR2 YFSETQ, per germline. DNA of the CDR3: TGCGCCAGCAGCTTGGGAGGGTATAACTATGGCTACACCTTC. Translated: CASSLGGYNYGYTF.

The chain uses TRBV15 and TRBJ1-1; a weak D match, TRBD1 (5 bases). Germline assignment: CDR1 LNHNV and CDR2 YYDKDF (reference sequence). The V end was cut by 2 bases, the J end by 0 bases, with 13 bases between. CDR3 size: 16 residues. CDR3 region: CATSRLPSGMNTEAFF. CDR3 DNA: TGTGCCACCAGCAGACTACCATCAGGGATGAACACTGAAGCTTTCTTT.

There are a few counts of this clone. The chain combines TRBV5-1 with TRBJ2-7; maybe TRBD2 (6 bases). V shed 0 bases and J shed 6 bases, with 19 bases lying between them. Germline V gives CDR1 SGHRS, CDR2 YFSETQ. The CDR3 extends over 16 amino acids. The CDR3 nucleotides are TGCGCCAGCAGCTTGGCGGGGGACGGTGGATTTGGCGAGCAGTACTTC. It translates to CASSLAGDGGFGEQYF. The whole variable domain, remainder taken from reference TRBV5-1 and TRBJ2-7, is KAGVTQTPRYLIKTRGQQVTLSCSPISGHRSVSWYQQTPGQGLQFLFEYFSETQRNKGNFPGRFSGRQFSNSRSEMNVSTLELGDSALYLCASSLAGDGGFGEQYFGPGTRLTVT.

This chain links TRBV10-1 with TRBJ2-3, with TRBD1 as a possible D gene (5 bases). V dropped 3 bases and J dropped 4 bases, with 11 bases sitting between them. Germline lookup yields CDR1 WNHNN and CDR2 SYGVQD (reference sequence). The CDR3 sequence is 14 residues long. The CDR3 DNA is TGCGCCAGCAGTGAATTCAGGGTAGCAGATACGCAGTATTTT. Encoded protein: CASSEFRVADTQYF.

This clone has just one count. J is TRBJ1-2 and V is TRBV19; possible D gene TRBD1, 5 bases. This CDR3 is 13 amino acids long. Looked up from germline, CDR1 is LNHDA and CDR2 is SQIVND (reference sequence). V was trimmed by 5 bases and J by 5 bases, leaving 12 bases between them. CDR3 sequence reads: CASSPRDGYGYTF. The CDR3 DNA reads TGTGCCAGTAGTCCGCGGGACGGGTATGGCTACACCTTC.

V and J are TRBV2 and TRBJ1-3, with TRBD1 matching 7 bases. The V gene's germline CDR1 is SNHLY and CDR2 FYNNEI. With V trimmed by 4 bases and J by 0 bases, 6 bases remained unmatched. The CDR3 runs to 16 residues. The CDR3 here is CASSVSQGTSGNTIYF. In nucleotides, the CDR3 is TGTGCCAGCAGTGTATCACAGGGGACCTCTGGAAACACCATATATTTT.

The rearrangement links TRBV19 to TRBJ1-2; a weak D match, TRBD1 (6 bases). The CDR3 has 16 amino acids. V gave up 4 bases and J gave up 5 bases, with 20 bases separating them. Germline loops: CDR1 LNHDA, CDR2 SQIVND (reference sequence). CDR3 in DNA: TGTGCCAGTAGTACCAGTCTCATCACAGGGCTTTATGGCTACACCTTC. It encodes CASSTSLITGLYGYTF.

This rearrangement joins TRBV5-4 to TRBJ1-4; TRBD1 matches at 8 bases. The CDR3 contains 16 residues. Germline CDR1 and CDR2: SGHNT and YYREEE (reference sequence). Trimming cost V 4 bases and J 6 bases; bases outside gene matches: 11. CDR3: CASSPGQGTQYEKLFF. In DNA form, the CDR3 reads TGTGCCAGCAGCCCAGGACAGGGAACCCAATATGAAAAACTGTTTTTT.

The chain has TRBV11-3 and TRBJ1-1, with a possible D match to TRBD1 (5 bases). Germline assignment: CDR1 SGHNT and CDR2 YENEEA. The CDR3 has 13 residues. V dropped 2 bases and J dropped 3 bases, with 7 bases sitting between them. The CDR3 is CASSLNRYTEAFF. In nucleotides, the CDR3 is TGTGCCAGCAGCTTAAACAGGTACACTGAAGCTTTCTTT.

This clone turned up a few times. This chain connects TRBV9 to TRBJ2-7, with TRBD2 identical over 10 bases. Germline assignment: CDR1 SGDLS and CDR2 YYNGEE. The CDR3 contains 15 residues. Trimming took 7 bases from V and 3 from J; bases not matched to a gene: 10. The CDR3 loop is CASLRPTSGDYEQYF. The CDR3 bases are TGTGCCAGCCTCCGGCCCACTAGCGGGGACTACGAGCAGTACTTC.

CDR3 region: CASSLASGVGGYTF. In DNA form, the CDR3 reads TGCGCCAGCAGCTTGGCCTCGGGGGTCGGTGGCTACACCTTC. The chain uses TRBV5-1 and TRBJ1-2; D is possibly TRBD1 (5 bases). There are 14 residues in the CDR3. Trimming shortened V by 0 bases and J by 7 bases, and 13 bases separated the two germline ends. The germline gives CDR1 SGHRS, CDR2 YFSETQ.

The V and J genes are TRBV7-2 and TRBJ2-1; D is perhaps TRBD1 (7 bases). The CDR3 loop spans 17 amino acids. Looked up from germline, CDR1 is SGHTA and CDR2 is FQGNSA. Trimming took off 5 bases at V and 2 bases at J, with 19 bases between the two ends. CDR3 loop: CASSPTAARGAYNEQFF. The DNA for the CDR3 is TGTGCCAGCAGCCCGACCGCCGCCAGGGGGGCCTACAATGAGCAGTTCTTC. The full variable domain, in which reference TRBV7-2 and TRBJ2-1 provide the parts outside the CDR3, is GAGVSQSPSNKVTEKGKDVELRCDPISGHTALYWYRQSLGQGLEFLIYFQGNSAPDKSGLPSDRFSAERTGGSVSTLTIQRTQQEDSAVYLCASSPTAARGAYNEQFFGPGTRLTVL.

The gene calls are TRBV10-3 and TRBJ1-6; 7 bases align to TRBD1. Germline lookup yields CDR1 ENHRY and CDR2 SYGVKD. The V and J ends lost 10 bases and 7 bases, in that order; junction bases with no gene match: 13. There are 15 residues in the CDR3. The CDR3 is CATEDPRQGNSPLHF. CDR3 nucleotide sequence: TGTGCCACCGAGGACCCCCGACAGGGCAATTCACCCCTCCACTTT.

This chain joins TRBV18 and TRBJ1-1, with D perhaps matching TRBD1 (6 bases). The CDR3 covers 14 residues. V lost 4 bases and J lost 1, with 10 bases in between. The germline gives CDR1 KGHSH, CDR2 LQKENI. The DNA for the CDR3 is TGTGCCAGCTCACGGGGGGGGCCGAACACTGAAGCTTTCTTT. Translation gives CASSRGGPNTEAFF.